The TCR beta chain described here comes from a study of blood T cell repertoires in COVID-19. As for the study in general: From the United States, Italy and Spain came samples of acute and convalescent COVID-19. PBMCs, B-cell-depleted T cells, or T cells provided the cDNA or gDNA that made up the material.

Original processing methods: The authors estimated nucleated cell counts from reference gene primer amplification. The repertoire was sequenced with immunoSEQ multiplex PCR; TCRdb's copy has only in-frame clones and lacks some. Clonal size and the V and J genes are those of that table, whereas D and trimming came from the DNA. The sample lists roughly 160,000 clones, about nine tenths occurring once. CDR3 length: 13 residues. Germline loops: CDR1 SGHRS, CDR2 YFSETQ. Trimming left V 3 bases short and J 3 bases short, with 9 bases between. V and J are TRBV5-1 and TRBJ1-1; perhaps TRBD1 as D (5 bases). This receptor was taken from a woman aged 55-70 years who had recovered from COVID-19. The sequenced material came from peripheral blood. CDR3 in amino acids: CASSSRADTEAFF. For the CDR3, the DNA is TGCGCCAGCAGCTCCAGGGCAGACACTGAAGCTTTCTTT. Full variable domain (rest looked up from reference TRBV5-1 and TRBJ1-1): KAGVTQTPRYLIKTRGQQVTLSCSPISGHRSVSWYQQTPGQGLQFLFEYFSETQRNKGNFPGRFSGRQFSNSRSEMNVSTLELGDSALYLCASSSRADTEAFFGQGTRLTVV.